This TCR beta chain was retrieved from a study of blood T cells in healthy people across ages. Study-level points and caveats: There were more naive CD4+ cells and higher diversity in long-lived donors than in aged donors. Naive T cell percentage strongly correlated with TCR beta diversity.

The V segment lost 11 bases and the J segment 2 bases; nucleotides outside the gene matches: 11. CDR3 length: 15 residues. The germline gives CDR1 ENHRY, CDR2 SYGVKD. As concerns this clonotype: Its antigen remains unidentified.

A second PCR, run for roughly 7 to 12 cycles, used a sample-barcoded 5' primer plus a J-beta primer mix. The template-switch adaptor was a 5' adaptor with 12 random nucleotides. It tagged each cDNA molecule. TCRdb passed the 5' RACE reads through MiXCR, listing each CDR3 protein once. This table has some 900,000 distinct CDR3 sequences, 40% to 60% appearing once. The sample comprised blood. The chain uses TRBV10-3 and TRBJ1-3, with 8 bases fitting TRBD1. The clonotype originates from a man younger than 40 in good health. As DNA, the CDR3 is TGTGCCGCTTCCGGGACAGGCAAAGCTGGAAACACCATATATTTT. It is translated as CAASGTGKAGNTIYF.